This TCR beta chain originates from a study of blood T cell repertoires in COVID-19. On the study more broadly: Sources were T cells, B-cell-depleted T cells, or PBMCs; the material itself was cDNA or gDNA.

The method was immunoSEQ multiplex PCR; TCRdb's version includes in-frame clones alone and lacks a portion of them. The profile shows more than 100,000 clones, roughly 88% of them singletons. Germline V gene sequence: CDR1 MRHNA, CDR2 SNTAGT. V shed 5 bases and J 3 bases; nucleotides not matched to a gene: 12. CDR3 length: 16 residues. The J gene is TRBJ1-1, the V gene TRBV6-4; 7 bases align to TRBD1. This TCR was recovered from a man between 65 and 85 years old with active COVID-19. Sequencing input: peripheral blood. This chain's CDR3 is CASSKTGWYKDTEAFF. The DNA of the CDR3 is TGTGCCAGCAGTAAGACAGGGTGGTATAAAGACACTGAAGCTTTCTTT.